The T cell receptor beta chain under discussion was sequenced for a study of blood T cells in healthy people across ages. Findings of the study overall: Naive T cell percentage and TCR beta diversity correlated strongly. Without sorted subsets, naive and antigen-experienced compartments could not be conclusively compared.

Per sample, no less than 6 micrograms of total RNA were extracted. Primed by a sample-barcoded 5' primer and a J-beta primer mix, a second PCR proceeded for roughly 6 to 12 cycles. TCRdb processed the 5' RACE reads anew with MiXCR; each CDR3 protein has one entry. This table holds some 1,500,000 distinct CDR3 sequences, approximately 39% found once. This clonotype was recorded many times. Its antigen remains unidentified. This CDR3 has 12 amino acids. V lost 3 bases to trimming and J lost 1 base, with 7 bases between them. CDR1 is DFQATT, CDR2 SNEGSKA, per germline (reference sequence). V is TRBV20-1 and J is TRBJ2-7; tentative D call: TRBD2 (6 bases). The TCR comes from a woman in her late teens or twenties in good health. The sample taken for sequencing was blood. CDR3 residues: CSARRGSYEQYF. The CDR3 bases are TGCAGTGCTAGGCGGGGTTCCTACGAGCAGTACTTC.